This entry lists 29 T cell receptor beta chains sequenced from one sample in a study of tissue T cells after allogeneic stem cell transplantation. The repertoire was sequenced with immunoSEQ multiplex PCR; TCRdb's copy has only in-frame clones and lacks some. The sample has over 5,000 clones, around 70% seen once. This sample comprised tissue from the stomach, obtained at autopsy. These receptors were obtained from a woman aged 18 to 50 with breast cancer.

The rearrangement uses TRBV5-1 and TRBJ1-4, with D unclear. V was shortened by 5 bases and J by 6 bases, with 14 bases between the two germline ends. Germline loops: CDR1 SGHRS, CDR2 YFSETQ. CDR3 length: 14 residues. CDR3 loop: CASSSGGADEKLFF. The CDR3 bases are TGCGCCAGCAGTTCAGGAGGCGCGGATGAAAAACTGTTTTTT.

The J gene is TRBJ2-3, the V gene TRBV29-1; D gene ambiguous. Deletions cut 4 bases from V and 2 bases from J, with 10 bases between. Germline CDR1 SQVTM, CDR2 ANQGSEA. The CDR3 is made up of 13 amino acids. This CDR3 reads CSVAATTTDTQYF. The CDR3 region has the DNA TGCAGCGTTGCCGCGACCACCACAGATACGCAGTATTTT.

By proportion, this clone is medium-sized. The V call is TRBV29-1, the J call TRBJ1-2; maybe TRBD1 (5 bases). From germline, CDR1 is SQVTM and CDR2 ANQGSEA. Trimming left V 4 bases short and J 6 bases short, with 15 bases between. CDR3 size: 13 residues. The DNA of the CDR3 is TGCAGCGTTGTCCGGGACGACTTCGATGGCTACACCTTC. It specifies CSVVRDDFDGYTF.

This clone occurred a few times. This sequence joins TRBV7-2 and TRBJ2-1; 7 bases map to TRBD1. CDR1 and CDR2 (germline): SGHTA, FQGNSA. V trimming: 5 bases; J trimming: 5 bases; junction bases outside the gene matches: 3. The CDR3 totals 13 residues. CDR3 nucleotides: TGTGCCAGCAGCCCGGACAGGAACAATGAGCAGTTCTTC. Translating gives CASSPDRNNEQFF. Full variable domain (rest looked up from reference TRBV7-2 and TRBJ2-1): GAGVSQSPSNKVTEKGKDVELRCDPISGHTALYWYRQSLGQGLEFLIYFQGNSAPDKSGLPSDRFSAERTGGSVSTLTIQRTQQEDSAVYLCASSPDRNNEQFFGPGTRLTVL.

The V call is TRBV6-5, the J call TRBJ2-7; D is possibly TRBD1 (6 bases). The length of the CDR3 is 14 residues. The V gene lost 7 bases and the J gene lost 1 base, with 14 bases spanning the gap. Germline loops: CDR1 MNHEY, CDR2 SVGAGI. The CDR3 protein is CASNADRTSYEQYF. The CDR3 DNA follows: TGTGCCAGCAATGCAGACAGGACTTCCTACGAGCAGTACTTC.

Points on this clone: The sample carries other DNA sequences with the same CDR3. The rearrangement links TRBV12-3 or TRBV12-4 to TRBJ1-2, with D unclear. CDR3 length: 12 residues. The V gene lost 2 bases and the J gene lost 4 bases, with 5 bases spanning the gap. The CDR3 loop reads CASSLNLYGYTF. The CDR3 coding sequence is TGTGCCAGCAGTTTAAACCTCTATGGCTACACCTTC.

The rearrangement uses TRBV6-6 and TRBJ1-5; D is undetermined. The CDR3 is 11 amino acids. The V end was cut by 7 bases, the J end by 6 bases, with 7 bases between. Germline-derived CDR1 and CDR2 are MNHNY and SVGAGI (reference sequence). This chain's CDR3 is CASKGGQPQHF. The CDR3 nucleotides are TGTGCCAGCAAGGGTGGTCAGCCCCAGCATTTT.

The chain combines TRBV11-1 with TRBJ2-1, with D perhaps matching TRBD1 or TRBD2 (5 bases each). Germline CDR1 is SGHAT and CDR2 is FQDESV (reference sequence). This CDR3 has 14 residues. V was shortened by 2 bases and J by 6 bases, with 11 bases between the two germline ends. CDR3 residues: CASSLLRGPNEQFF. Written as DNA, the CDR3 is TGTGCCAGCAGCTTACTCCGGGGACCCAATGAGCAGTTCTTC.

This clone showed up just once. The genes are TRBV7-8 and TRBJ2-1; TRBD2 aligns across 8 bases. V trimming: 5 bases; J trimming: 3 bases; junction bases outside the gene matches: 6. The CDR3 has 15 residues. Per germline, CDR1 SGHVS and CDR2 FQNEAQ. The chain's CDR3 is CASSRASGGYNEQFF. CDR3 DNA: TGTGCCAGCAGCCGAGCAAGCGGGGGCTACAATGAGCAGTTCTTC.

Only a few counts were recorded for this clone. The V gene is TRBV30, the J gene TRBJ2-1, with D tentatively TRBD2 (5 bases). In germline, CDR1 is GTSNPN, CDR2 SVGIG (reference sequence). CDR3 size: 14 residues. The germline V and J ends were trimmed by 2 bases and 0 bases, with 8 bases remaining between them. The CDR3 protein is CAWSWESSYNEQFF. The CDR3 region has the DNA TGTGCCTGGAGTTGGGAGAGCTCCTACAATGAGCAGTTCTTC.

V usage is TRBV5-4 and J usage is TRBJ1-1; 8 bases align to TRBD1. Germline-derived CDR1 and CDR2 are SGHNT and YYREEE (reference sequence). This CDR3 is 14 amino acids long. The V and J ends lost 5 bases and 1 base, in that order; junction bases with no gene match: 4. The CDR3 protein is CASRPGTGNTEAFF. DNA of the CDR3: TGTGCCAGCAGACCCGGGACAGGGAACACTGAAGCTTTCTTT.

The chain uses TRBV7-8 and TRBJ2-7; D perhaps matches TRBD2 (6 bases). CDR1 and CDR2 from the germline V gene are SGHVS and FQNEAQ. The CDR3 consists of 12 residues. The V gene lost 5 bases and the J gene lost 4 bases, with 9 bases spanning the gap. CDR3 sequence: CASSPRGYEQYF. Written as DNA, the CDR3 is TGTGCCAGCAGCCCCCGGGGGTACGAGCAGTACTTC.

The chain carries TRBV25-1 and TRBJ1-2, with D uncertain. Germline assignment: CDR1 MGHDK and CDR2 SYGVNS. The CDR3 consists of 16 residues. V shed 5 bases and J shed 2 bases, with 18 bases lying between them. The CDR3 loop reads CASSPGDILINYGYTF. The CDR3 nucleotides are TGTGCCAGCAGTCCCGGAGACATACTAATAAACTATGGCTACACCTTC.

This clone was observed a handful of times. The chain recombines TRBV7-9 with TRBJ1-5; 8 nucleotides agree with TRBD1. This CDR3 has 15 amino acids. Per the germline V gene, CDR1 is SEHNR and CDR2 is FQNEAQ (reference sequence). Losses at the gene ends were 4 bases for V and 6 bases for J; bases not matched to a gene: 8. The CDR3 reads CASSSDRERSQPQHF. In DNA form, the CDR3 reads TGTGCCAGCAGCTCGGACAGGGAGCGGAGTCAGCCCCAGCATTTT.

This clone was detected a few times. The rearrangement joins TRBV5-6 to TRBJ2-4; 8 positions agree with TRBD1. CDR3 length: 14 amino acids. Trimming at V came to 3 bases and at J to 8 bases, leaving 7 bases not matched to a gene. Germline CDR1 and CDR2: SGHDT and YYEEEE. CDR3 sequence (DNA): TGTGCCAGCAGCTCCACAGGGGGTGGGGACATTCAGTACTTC. Encoded protein: CASSSTGGGDIQYF. Supplemented by reference TRBV5-6 and TRBJ2-4, the full variable domain reads DAGVTQSPTHLIKTRGQQVTLRCSPKSGHDTVSWYQQALGQGPQFIFQYYEEEERQRGNFPDRFSGHQFPNYSSELNVNALLLGDSALYLCASSSTGGGDIQYFGAGTRLSVL.

The chain employs TRBV7-2 and TRBJ1-2; D unclear. V was cut by 2 bases and J by 0 bases, with 13 bases left in between. In germline, CDR1 is SGHTA, CDR2 FQGNSA. The CDR3 consists of 16 residues. The CDR3 DNA reads TGTGCCAGCAGCTTATCTCGGCAGACTTCTAACTATGGCTACACCTTC. Amino acids: CASSLSRQTSNYGYTF.

The chain carries TRBV6-1 and TRBJ2-1; TRBD2 matches 11 bases. With 2 bases clipped from V and 0 bases from J, the junction kept 15 bases outside the gene matches. Per the germline V gene, CDR1 is MNHNS and CDR2 is SASEGT. The CDR3 is 21 amino acids. CDR3: CASSETAGTSGLLSSYNEQFF. The CDR3 DNA sequence: TGTGCCAGCAGTGAAACCGCCGGGACTAGCGGACTACTTAGCTCCTACAATGAGCAGTTCTTC.

This clone has a handful of counts. V and J are TRBV13 and TRBJ2-7; 7 positions agree with TRBD2. Trimming cost V 2 bases and J 3 bases; bases outside gene matches: 10. This CDR3 comprises 16 residues. Germline assignment: CDR1 PRHDT and CDR2 FYEKMQ (reference sequence). CDR3 region: CASSLSGGRDYYEQYF. CDR3 coding DNA: TGTGCCAGCAGCTTATCCGGCGGGAGAGACTACTACGAGCAGTACTTC.

This sequence joins TRBV7-2 and TRBJ1-5, with TRBD1 matching over 7 bases. Germline V gives CDR1 SGHTA, CDR2 FQGNSA. Trimming at V came to 1 base and at J to 9 bases, leaving 9 bases not matched to a gene. This CDR3 contains 15 residues. This chain's CDR3 is CASSLDRGGGRPQHF. CDR3 sequence (DNA): TGTGCCAGCAGCTTAGACAGGGGCGGGGGTCGGCCCCAGCATTTT.

V is TRBV11-2 and J is TRBJ1-1; the match to TRBD1 covers 7 bases. After removal of 6 bases from V and 7 bases from J, the junction contained 14 bases not matched to a gene. CDR1 SGHAT and CDR2 FQNNGV come from the germline V gene. The CDR3 totals 15 residues. This CDR3 reads CASSPYIRDRSEAFF. The CDR3 nucleotides are TGTGCCAGCAGTCCCTACATCCGGGACAGAAGTGAAGCTTTCTTT.

This clone occurred once. The chain combines TRBV7-2 with TRBJ1-5; D remains ambiguous. CDR1 and CDR2 from the germline V gene are SGHTA and FQGNSA. The CDR3 covers 13 residues. V lost 1 base, J lost 7 bases, and 8 bases lay in between. The CDR3 sequence: CASSLGRAQPQHF. The CDR3 DNA follows: TGTGCCAGCAGCTTAGGGAGGGCGCAGCCCCAGCATTTT.

This clone was observed a few times. This chain uses TRBV29-1 with TRBJ2-5; TRBD1 matches at 8 bases. The CDR3 consists of 12 residues. CDR1 is SQVTM, CDR2 ANQGSEA, per germline. V lost 6 bases to trimming and J lost 4 bases; unmatched junction nucleotides: 4. The chain's CDR3 is CSVDRAAETQYF. Written as DNA, the CDR3 is TGCAGCGTGGACAGGGCGGCAGAGACCCAGTACTTC.

The J gene is TRBJ2-2, the V gene TRBV6-2 or TRBV6-3, with 11 bases that match TRBD1. This CDR3 contains 16 residues. CDR1 MNHEY and CDR2 SVGEGT come from the germline V gene. V trimming: 5 bases; J trimming: 7 bases; junction bases outside the gene matches: 9. This CDR3 is CASSPPGQGGVGELFF. The DNA for the CDR3 is TGTGCCAGCAGTCCCCCGGGACAGGGGGGGGTCGGGGAGCTGTTTTTT.

This clone appeared a single time. The rearrangement links TRBV24-1 to TRBJ2-3, with TRBD2 as a possible D gene (5 bases). The germline V gene has CDR1 KGHDR and CDR2 SFDVKD. Between the trimmed V and J ends, which lost 6 bases and 4 bases, there was a span of 13 bases. The length of the CDR3 is 14 residues. The CDR3 DNA follows: TGTGCCACCAGTCGGGGAGACGTGTCAGATACGCAGTATTTT. Translation: CATSRGDVSDTQYF.

V is TRBV7-2 and J is TRBJ2-5, with 8 nucleotides matching TRBD2. J gave up 1 base and V 2 bases, and 6 bases lay outside the gene matches. The germline gives CDR1 SGHTA, CDR2 FQGNSA. The CDR3 consists of 16 residues. The CDR3, as DNA: TGTGCCAGCAGCTTATCCAGCGGGAGTTCCCAAGAGACCCAGTACTTC. Amino acids: CASSLSSGSSQETQYF.

The chain employs TRBV15 and TRBJ2-7, with D perhaps assigned TRBD1 or TRBD2 (5 bases each). V dropped 0 bases and J dropped 6 bases, with 9 bases sitting between them. The CDR3 contains 13 residues. Germline V gives CDR1 LNHNV, CDR2 YYDKDF (reference sequence). For the CDR3, the DNA is TGTGCCACCAGCAGAGATGAGGGGAGCGAGCAGTACTTC. Amino acids: CATSRDEGSEQYF.

This chain's CDR3 is CASSSLGLAEGETQYF. The DNA for the CDR3 is TGTGCCAGCAGTTCCCTTGGACTAGCGGAGGGGGAGACCCAGTACTTC. The V and J genes are TRBV28 and TRBJ2-5; 10 bases align to TRBD2. V lost 4 bases, J lost 5 bases, and 10 bases stayed unmatched. Germline V gene sequence: CDR1 MDHEN, CDR2 SYDVKM. The CDR3 sequence is 16 residues long.

V gene TRBV18 combines with J gene TRBJ2-7; TRBD1 matches at 7 bases. The V and J ends lost 4 bases and 0 bases, in that order; junction bases with no gene match: 3. Looked up from germline, CDR1 is KGHSH and CDR2 is LQKENI. The CDR3 is 14 amino acids. The CDR3 region is CASSLWDSSYEQYF. In DNA form, the CDR3 reads TGTGCCAGCTCACTCTGGGACAGCTCCTACGAGCAGTACTTC.

The chain joins TRBV18 to TRBJ2-3; D ambiguous. V gave up 3 bases and J gave up 0 bases, with 10 bases separating them. Germline CDR1 reads KGHSH; CDR2 reads LQKENI. CDR3 size: 15 residues. CDR3 amino acids: CASSPRILSTDTQYF. DNA of the CDR3: TGTGCCAGCTCACCCAGAATACTTAGCACAGATACGCAGTATTTT.